Following are 25 T cell receptor beta chains from one sample sequenced in a study of T cells in Graves' hyperthyroidism and ophthalmopathy. TCR beta CDR3 sequences were amplified from RNA transcripts. An initial round of RT-PCR targeting the TCR CDR3 relied on the HTBI primer set. TCRdb re-called the multiplex PCR reads with MiXCR, one entry per CDR3 protein. This sample has some 620,000 distinct CDR3 sequences, with around 15% found just once. Sample: blood. These receptors were obtained from a woman between 25 and 40 years old with Graves' hyperthyroidism.

The chain recombines TRBV28 with TRBJ2-5; D is possibly TRBD2 (6 bases). In germline, CDR1 is MDHEN, CDR2 SYDVKM. This CDR3 is 12 amino acids long. V dropped 8 bases and J dropped 1 base, with 8 bases sitting between them. Here the CDR3 DNA reads TGTGCCAGCGCGGGACTCCAAGAGACCCAGTACTTC. It encodes CASAGLQETQYF.

This clonotype was seen ten or more times. This sequence joins TRBV3-1 and TRBJ1-5, with TRBD1 as a possible D gene (5 bases). V lost 0 bases and J 1 base, leaving 10 bases between the germline ends. CDR3 length: 16 amino acids. Germline V gene lookup returns CDR1 LGHDT and CDR2 YNNKEL (reference sequence). CDR3 sequence reads: CASSQDRAGSNQPQHF. DNA for the CDR3: TGTGCCAGCAGCCAAGATCGGGCAGGGAGCAATCAGCCCCAGCATTTT.

This clonotype was detected ten times or more. The chain carries TRBV12-3 or TRBV12-4 and TRBJ2-1; D possibly corresponds to TRBD2 (6 bases). The CDR3 spans 15 residues. The V end was cut by 6 bases, the J end by 7 bases, with 19 bases between. CDR3 sequence reads: CASSPGSGVDNEQFF. In DNA, the CDR3 is TGTGCCAGCAGCCCCGGCTCGGGGGTCGATAATGAGCAGTTCTTC.

The V call is TRBV5-1, the J call TRBJ2-7, with TRBD2 matching over 8 bases. This CDR3 region has 15 residues. In germline, CDR1 is SGHRS, CDR2 YFSETQ. Trimming cost V 4 bases and J 2 bases; bases outside gene matches: 8. The CDR3 is CASSPGTSNAYEQYF. The CDR3 nucleotides are TGCGCCAGCAGCCCGGGGACTAGTAATGCCTACGAGCAGTACTTC.

This clonotype was seen more than once but under ten times. The chain uses TRBV30 and TRBJ2-1, with 8 positions matching TRBD2. The CDR3 has 14 amino acids. Germline V CDR1 and CDR2: GTSNPN, SVGIG (reference sequence). V trimming: 3 bases; J trimming: 4 bases; junction bases outside the gene matches: 5. The CDR3 loop reads CAWRDLAGYNEQFF. The DNA for the CDR3 is TGTGCCTGGAGAGATCTAGCGGGTTACAATGAGCAGTTCTTC.

At least ten counts were recorded for this clonotype. The V and J genes are TRBV6-2 or TRBV6-3 and TRBJ2-7; 8 bases agree with TRBD1. J gave up 3 bases and V 3 bases, and 10 bases lay outside the gene matches. The CDR3 extends over 16 amino acids. CDR1 is MNHEY, CDR2 SVGEGT, per germline. CDR3 sequence: CASSYKWGQEFYEQYF. CDR3 nucleotides: TGTGCCAGCAGTTATAAATGGGGACAGGAGTTCTACGAGCAGTACTTC.

This clonotype was detected many times. The chain recombines TRBV2 with TRBJ2-7, with D tentatively TRBD1 (6 bases). There are 15 residues in the CDR3. V gave up 5 bases and J gave up 0 bases, with 14 bases separating them. CDR1 is SNHLY and CDR2 is FYNNEI in the germline V gene. The CDR3 loop is CASSRTGPGSYEQYF. CDR3 nucleotides: TGTGCCAGCAGTAGAACAGGGCCAGGCTCCTACGAGCAGTACTTC.

This clonotype was seen a few times. The chain combines TRBV5-1 with TRBJ2-7; D possibly corresponds to TRBD2 (5 bases). The CDR3 totals 14 residues. With 2 bases removed from V and 2 bases from J, the gap between germline ends came to 11 bases. CDR1 is SGHRS and CDR2 is YFSETQ in the germline V gene. CDR3 DNA: TGCGCCAGCAGCTTCAGCGGCCCAACCTACGAGCAGTACTTC. Encoded protein: CASSFSGPTYEQYF.

This clonotype was seen repeatedly, ten times or more. The rearrangement joins TRBV5-6 to TRBJ2-1; D tentatively reads TRBD1 or TRBD2 (5 bases each). CDR3 length equals 17 residues. The germline V and J ends were trimmed by 2 bases and 4 bases, with 19 bases remaining between them. Germline assignment: CDR1 SGHDT and CDR2 YYEEEE. The CDR3 region has the DNA TGTGCCAGCAGCTTCGGGACCGAAAGAGGAACATACAATGAGCAGTTCTTC. Protein: CASSFGTERGTYNEQFF.

About this clonotype itself: Sequence at one end of the junction differs from germline and may be a read error. The chain employs TRBV28 and TRBJ1-2; D is unresolved. The CDR3 runs 11 residues. Germline-derived CDR1 and CDR2 are MDHEN and SYDVKM. The CDR3 DNA follows: TGTGCCAGCAGTATATGGGCTGGCTACACCTTC. Its translation is CASSIWAGYTF.

This clonotype came up many times. V and J are TRBV6-2 or TRBV6-3 and TRBJ2-7; a weak D match, TRBD2 (6 bases). CDR1 MNHEY and CDR2 SVGEGT come from the germline V gene. Trimming removed 0 bases at V and 0 bases at J, with 12 bases between. The CDR3 sequence is 16 residues long. CDR3 loop: CASSYSTRDSSYEQYF. The CDR3 DNA is TGTGCCAGCAGTTACTCGACTCGGGACTCCTCCTACGAGCAGTACTTC.

This clonotype was recorded a few times. CDR3 nucleotides: TGCAGCGCCCGGGCCCAGAACACTGAAGCTTTCTTT. It translates to CSARAQNTEAFF. The V call is TRBV29-1, the J call TRBJ1-1; the D is unclear. V lost 7 bases to trimming and J lost 1 base, with 10 bases between them. Germline loops: CDR1 SQVTM, CDR2 ANQGSEA. This CDR3 has 12 residues.

J is TRBJ2-1 and V is TRBV7-9; 9 bases agree with TRBD1. Losses at the gene ends were 5 bases for V and 7 bases for J; bases not matched to a gene: 12. CDR1 SEHNR and CDR2 FQNEAQ come from the germline V gene (reference sequence). The CDR3 length is 16 residues. CDR3 DNA sequence: TGTGCCAGCAGCCCCCAGGGACAGGGTATACCTAATGAGCAGTTCTTC. Amino acid sequence: CASSPQGQGIPNEQFF.

This clonotype came up many times. This chain links TRBV30 with TRBJ2-7; a weak D match, TRBD1 (5 bases). This CDR3 is 13 amino acids long. Trimming removed 0 bases at V and 3 bases at J, with 9 bases between. Germline lookup yields CDR1 GTSNPN and CDR2 SVGIG (reference sequence). Here the CDR3 reads CAWSVNRIYEQYF. The CDR3 DNA follows: TGTGCCTGGAGTGTTAACAGGATCTACGAGCAGTACTTC.

This clonotype has more than one count but fewer than ten. The chain recombines TRBV11-1 with TRBJ2-2; D is unclear. The V end was cut by 0 bases, the J end by 0 bases, with 14 bases between. This CDR3 has 18 amino acids. In germline, CDR1 is SGHAT, CDR2 FQDESV (reference sequence). For the CDR3, the DNA is TGTGCCAGCAGCTTAGCCGCTTTAGGACGGACGAACACCGGGGAGCTGTTTTTT. Translation gives CASSLAALGRTNTGELFF.

The chain links TRBV11-3 to TRBJ2-1; 8 bases agree with TRBD2. The CDR3 runs to 15 residues. The V segment lost 4 bases and the J segment 4 bases; nucleotides outside the gene matches: 6. Germline V gene sequence: CDR1 SGHNT, CDR2 YENEEA. The CDR3 sequence: CASSYRGGGYNEQFF. CDR3 coding DNA: TGTGCCAGCAGCTACCGGGGGGGAGGATACAATGAGCAGTTCTTC.

This clonotype was seen many times. CDR3 bases: TGTGCCAGCAGCTCAGGGGGCGCGGATCAGCCCCAGCATTTT. It translates to CASSSGGADQPQHF. The rearrangement uses TRBV28 and TRBJ1-5, with 8 bases matching TRBD1. CDR1 is MDHEN, CDR2 SYDVKM, per germline. There are 14 residues in the CDR3. Trimming took 6 bases from V and 5 from J; bases not matched to a gene: 6. Filled out from reference TRBV28 and TRBJ1-5, the complete variable domain reads DVKVTQSSRYLVKRTGEKVFLECVQDMDHENMFWYRQDPGLGLRLIYFSYDVKMKEKGDIPEGYSVSREKKERFSLILESASTNQTSMYLCASSSGGADQPQHFGDGTRLSIL.

This clonotype occurred many times. V gene TRBV28 combines with J gene TRBJ1-5; 9 bases match TRBD1. Germline values: CDR1 MDHEN, CDR2 SYDVKM. The trim removed 7 bases at V and 4 bases at J, leaving 8 bases unmatched. The CDR3 runs to 15 residues. Here the CDR3 reads CASTEEGQGNQPQHF. For the CDR3, the DNA is TGTGCCAGCACCGAAGAGGGACAGGGAAATCAGCCCCAGCATTTT. The whole variable domain, remainder taken from reference TRBV28 and TRBJ1-5, is DVKVTQSSRYLVKRTGEKVFLECVQDMDHENMFWYRQDPGLGLRLIYFSYDVKMKEKGDIPEGYSVSREKKERFSLILESASTNQTSMYLCASTEEGQGNQPQHFGDGTRLSIL.

This clonotype was seen ten or more times. The CDR3 DNA reads as TGCGCCAGCAGTGAGGGACAGGGATTCGGCGAGCAGTACTTC. It is translated as CASSEGQGFGEQYF. The chain links TRBV10-1 to TRBJ2-7; 8 bases match TRBD1. V lost 2 bases, J lost 6 bases, and 6 bases stayed unmatched. Germline CDR1 is WNHNN and CDR2 is SYGVQD (reference sequence). This CDR3 has 14 residues.

This clonotype was seen at least ten times. The genes are TRBV7-6 and TRBJ2-1; D gene unclear. The germline CDR1 and CDR2 sequences are SGHVS and FNYEAQ. V lost 1 base and J lost 5, with 27 bases in between. The CDR3 runs to 20 residues. The CDR3 here is CASSLEGSVGTFGRHNEQFF. CDR3 DNA: TGTGCCAGCAGCTTAGAGGGTTCGGTGGGAACCTTTGGAAGACACAATGAGCAGTTCTTC.

This chain links TRBV6-1 with TRBJ1-1; D possibly corresponds to TRBD1 (5 bases). The CDR3 runs to 14 residues. Germline V CDR1 and CDR2: MNHNS, SASEGT. V gave up 6 bases and J gave up 7 bases, with 18 bases separating them. The CDR3 protein is CASSFDGGYGEAFF. Here the CDR3 DNA reads TGTGCCAGCAGCTTCGACGGGGGTTATGGTGAAGCTTTCTTT.

The rearrangement uses TRBV29-1 and TRBJ1-2; D may be TRBD1 (5 bases). The V gene lost 3 bases and the J gene lost 6 bases, with 8 bases spanning the gap. Germline lookup yields CDR1 SQVTM and CDR2 ANQGSEA. The CDR3 spans 11 residues. The CDR3 DNA follows: TGCAGCGTTGAGCTCAGGGATGGCTACACCTTC. It encodes CSVELRDGYTF. The whole variable domain, remainder taken from reference TRBV29-1 and TRBJ1-2, is SAVISQKPSRDICQRGTSLTIQCQVDSQVTMMFWYRQQPGQSLTLIATANQGSEATYESGFVIDKFPISRPNLTFSTLTVSNMSPEDSSIYLCSVELRDGYTFGSGTRLTVV.

This clonotype was counted at least ten times. The chain combines TRBV28 with TRBJ2-7; D might be TRBD1 or TRBD2, each matching 5 bases. CDR3 length: 13 amino acids. V shed 5 bases and J shed 2 bases, with 10 bases lying between them. Germline V gene data show CDR1 as MDHEN and CDR2 as SYDVKM. CDR3 in amino acids: CASSNEGPYEQYF. CDR3 DNA: TGTGCCAGCAGTAACGAGGGACCCTACGAGCAGTACTTC.

Ten or more counts support this clonotype. The gene calls are TRBV28 and TRBJ2-5, with D perhaps TRBD1 (7 bases). The ends were cut back, 5 bases at V and 5 bases at J, with 12 bases in the middle. CDR1 is MDHEN and CDR2 is SYDVKM in the germline V gene. This CDR3 is built from 13 residues. The CDR3 sequence is CASSAGGRETQYF. In DNA, the CDR3 is TGTGCCAGCAGTGCAGGGGGGCGGGAGACCCAGTACTTC.

This chain links TRBV10-3 with TRBJ2-3; 8 bases align to TRBD1. V dropped 7 bases and J dropped 8; count of bases not matched to a gene: 8. The CDR3 has 13 amino acids. In germline, CDR1 is ENHRY, CDR2 SYGVKD. DNA for the CDR3: TGTGCCATCAATGGACAGGGCGAGGTTACGCAGTATTTT. This gives the protein CAINGQGEVTQYF.